This T cell receptor (beta chain) was found in a study of OX40 agonist ivuxolimab in advanced cancers. Per the germline V gene, CDR1 is MNHNY and CDR2 is SVGAGI (reference sequence). The CDR3 loop spans 15 amino acids. The junction had 12 bases not matched to a gene; V was cut back by 6 bases and J by 4 bases. The method was immunoSEQ multiplex PCR; TCRdb's version includes in-frame clones alone and lacks a portion of them. The table shows tens of thousands of clones, with about 88% occurring only once. The sample in question was CD4+ or CD8+ T cells sorted from blood, obtained in a trial of the OX40 agonist ivuxolimab. This sequence was found in an adult with an advanced solid tumor such as melanoma, head and neck, liver or kidney cancer. The chain employs TRBV6-6 and TRBJ2-7; 7 nucleotides align to TRBD2. The CDR3 region is CASRFRLALRYEQYF. The CDR3 DNA reads TGTGCCAGCAGATTTCGACTAGCCCTGCGTTACGAGCAGTACTTC.